Below, one T cell receptor beta chain is given with its context. The data were taken from a study of blood T cells in healthy people across ages. For the second PCR, which ran for about 6 to 11 cycles, a sample-barcoded 5' primer and a J-beta primer mix were used. A single record per CDR3 protein comes from TCRdb applying MiXCR to the 5' RACE reads. The repertoire holds fewer than 700,000 distinct CDR3 sequences, with around 43% as singletons. This CDR3 is built from 14 residues. Germline V gene data show CDR1 as LGHNA and CDR2 as YSLEER. V lost 5 bases and J lost 5; bases outside the gene matches: 6.

The V and J genes are TRBV4-3 and TRBJ1-2; 9 nucleotides line up with TRBD1. Sequencing input: blood. This clonotype was obtained from a man older than 75 in good health. DNA of the CDR3: TGCGCCAGCAGCACGGACAGGGGAATTTATGGCTACACCTTC. This sequence encodes CASSTDRGIYGYTF.